This T cell receptor beta chain was obtained from a study of T-cell reconstitution after alpha-beta-depleted transplantation in children. During its preparation, the TCRbeta library received unique molecular identifiers. Each CDR3 protein gets one entry after TCRdb re-called the PCR reads with MiXCR. In the table there are about 270,000 distinct CDR3 sequences, roughly 9.5% of which are singletons. The material was PBMCs from the stem cell graft donor, obtained from the stem cell graft. The clonotype was recovered from a human donor who donated a stem cell graft to a child with SCID.

CDR3 amino acids: CAIFTGTGSANTGELFF. CDR3 bases: TGTGCCATCTTCACCGGGACAGGGAGTGCGAACACCGGGGAGCTGTTTTTT. This rearrangement joins TRBV10-3 to TRBJ2-2; 9 nucleotides agree with TRBD1. The CDR3 runs to 17 residues. In germline, CDR1 is ENHRY, CDR2 SYGVKD. Trimming cost V 8 bases and J 0 bases; bases outside gene matches: 10.